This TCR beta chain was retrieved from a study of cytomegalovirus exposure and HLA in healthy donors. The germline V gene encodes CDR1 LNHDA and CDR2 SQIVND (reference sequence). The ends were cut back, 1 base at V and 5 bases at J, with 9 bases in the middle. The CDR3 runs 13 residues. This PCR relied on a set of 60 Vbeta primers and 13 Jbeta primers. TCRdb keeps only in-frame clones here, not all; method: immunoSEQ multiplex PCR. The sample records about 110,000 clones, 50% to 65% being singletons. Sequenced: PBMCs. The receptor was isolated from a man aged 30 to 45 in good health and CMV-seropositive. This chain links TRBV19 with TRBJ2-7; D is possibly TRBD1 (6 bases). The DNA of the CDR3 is TGTGCCAGTAGTATAGCCAGGGGCCACGAGCAGTACTTC. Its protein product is CASSIARGHEQYF.